This T cell receptor beta chain was sequenced for a study of shared T cell receptors in the human thymus. This clone appeared once. Profiling relied on immunoSEQ multiplex PCR, and the TCRdb table lists in-frame clones only, not all of them. The data show hundreds of thousands of clones, roughly 85% seen once. The CDR3 totals 14 residues. The V end was cut by 4 bases, the J end by 2 bases, with 14 bases between. The V gene's germline CDR1 is SQVTM and CDR2 ANQGSEA. These data also featured in a second study, about human thymus T cells. That source reports: Having corrective surgery for congenital heart defects, healthy Finnish infants were the ones who donated. The source of the thymus tissue was resections taken during corrective heart surgery. As related research reported, thymic repertoires overlapped highly among unrelated individuals.

Sequenced sample: thymocytes. The TCR was taken from a girl less than two years old with a congenital heart defect. This chain uses TRBV29-1 with TRBJ2-5; a weak D match, TRBD2 (5 bases). The chain's CDR3 is CSVGGPAAQETQYF. DNA for the CDR3: TGCAGCGTTGGAGGGCCGGCAGCACAAGAGACCCAGTACTTC.